A single sample gave rise to the 8 T cell receptor beta chains below, sequenced in a study of control samples from healthy donors and cancer patients. Produced via immunoSEQ multiplex PCR; TCRdb's table is partial and in-frame only. Of about 130,000 clones in the sample, 92% were seen once. The sequenced sample consisted of PBMCs. The receptors stem from an elderly man with head and neck cancer.

This clone is a singleton in its sample. V and J are TRBV14 and TRBJ2-5; TRBD2 might be the D (6 bases). This CDR3 has 17 residues. Germline CDR1 and CDR2: SGHDN and FVKESK. Trimming cost V 2 bases and J 1 base, with 17 bases left between them. CDR3 nucleotides: TGTGCCAGCAGCCAAACGGGAGCAGCGGGTATCCAAGAGACCCAGTACTTC. Translated, it gives CASSQTGAAGIQETQYF.

This clone was seen just once. The chain employs TRBV9 and TRBJ2-2; D may be TRBD1 or TRBD2 (5 bases each). In germline, CDR1 is SGDLS, CDR2 YYNGEE. Between the trimmed V and J ends, which lost 2 bases and 4 bases, there was a span of 9 bases. The CDR3 sequence is 14 residues long. The CDR3 loop reads CASSVWGITGELFF. As DNA, the CDR3 is TGTGCCAGCAGCGTTTGGGGGATCACCGGGGAGCTGTTTTTT.

V is TRBV5-5 and J is TRBJ1-2; TRBD1 aligns across 7 bases. In germline, CDR1 is SGHKS, CDR2 YYEKEE (reference sequence). V lost 3 bases, J lost 6 bases, and 11 bases stayed unmatched. The CDR3 has 15 amino acids. The DNA of the CDR3 is TGTGCCAGCAGCTCTACGACCGGGACAGCGAATGGCTACACCTTC. This codes for CASSSTTGTANGYTF. The full variable domain, completed using reference TRBV5-5 and TRBJ1-2, is DAGVTQSPTHLIKTRGQQVTLRCSPISGHKSVSWYQQVLGQGPQFIFQYYEKEERGRGNFPDRFSARQFPNYSSELNVNALLLGDSALYLCASSSTTGTANGYTFGSGTRLTVV.

The V gene is TRBV29-1, the J gene TRBJ2-5, with D hard to call. The length of the CDR3 is 13 residues. Trimming removed 6 bases at V and 1 base at J, with 12 bases between. Germline CDR1 is SQVTM and CDR2 is ANQGSEA. CDR3 residues: CSVSPGSQETQYF. The CDR3, as DNA: TGCAGCGTCTCCCCGGGCAGCCAAGAGACCCAGTACTTC. Looking up the rest from reference TRBV29-1 and TRBJ2-5 gives the full variable domain: SAVISQKPSRDICQRGTSLTIQCQVDSQVTMMFWYRQQPGQSLTLIATANQGSEATYESGFVIDKFPISRPNLTFSTLTVSNMSPEDSSIYLCSVSPGSQETQYFGPGTRLLVL.

J is TRBJ1-2 and V is TRBV5-1; no firm D call. Germline V gives CDR1 SGHRS, CDR2 YFSETQ. This CDR3 contains 15 residues. V was trimmed by 4 bases and J by 4 bases, leaving 17 bases between them. The CDR3 coding sequence is TGCGCCAGCAGCGTGATTGGGGTCGTGTCCTATGGCTACACCTTC. Protein: CASSVIGVVSYGYTF.

The chain has TRBV6-5 and TRBJ2-1; D is undetermined. The CDR3 loop spans 14 amino acids. Germline V gene data show CDR1 as MNHEY and CDR2 as SVGAGI. V lost 2 bases, J lost 8 bases, and 13 bases lay in between. The CDR3 nucleotides are TGTGCCAGCAGTTACACATTTAGAGGCGATGAGCAGTTCTTC. Its translation is CASSYTFRGDEQFF.

The chain joins TRBV12-3 or TRBV12-4 to TRBJ2-7; D may be TRBD1 (6 bases). With 5 bases removed from V and 3 bases from J, the gap between germline ends came to 11 bases. The CDR3 extends over 13 amino acids. The CDR3 region has the DNA TGTGCCAGCAGTACCGACAGGAGCTACGAGCAGTACTTC. It translates to CASSTDRSYEQYF.

The gene calls are TRBV30 and TRBJ2-5; possibly TRBD2 for D (6 bases). Germline values: CDR1 GTSNPN, CDR2 SVGIG (reference sequence). Trimming shortened V by 0 bases and J by 5 bases, and 16 bases separated the two germline ends. The CDR3 runs to 15 residues. CDR3 loop: CAWSVTLWEAETQYF. CDR3 sequence (DNA): TGTGCCTGGAGTGTGACCCTCTGGGAGGCTGAGACCCAGTACTTC.